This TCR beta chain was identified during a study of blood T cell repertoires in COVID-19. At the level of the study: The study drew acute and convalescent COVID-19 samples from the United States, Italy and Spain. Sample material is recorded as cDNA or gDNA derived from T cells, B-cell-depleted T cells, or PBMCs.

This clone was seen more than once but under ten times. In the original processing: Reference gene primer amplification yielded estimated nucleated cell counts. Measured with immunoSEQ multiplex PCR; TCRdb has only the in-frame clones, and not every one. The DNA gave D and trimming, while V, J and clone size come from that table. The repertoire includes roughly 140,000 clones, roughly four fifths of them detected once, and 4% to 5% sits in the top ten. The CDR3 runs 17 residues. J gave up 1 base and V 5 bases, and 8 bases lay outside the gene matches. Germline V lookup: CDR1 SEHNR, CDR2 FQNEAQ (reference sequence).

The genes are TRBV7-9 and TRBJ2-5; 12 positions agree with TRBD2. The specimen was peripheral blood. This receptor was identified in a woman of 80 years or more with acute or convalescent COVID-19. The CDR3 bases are TGTGCCAGCAGCCAACGGGGACTAGCGGGTTCCCAAGAGACCCAGTACTTC. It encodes CASSQRGLAGSQETQYF.